Presented here are 5 T cell receptor beta chains from one specimen sequenced in a study of blood T cell repertoires in COVID-19. Measured with immunoSEQ multiplex PCR; TCRdb has only the in-frame clones, and not every one. Here the sample spans some 99,000 clones, nearly 85% being singletons. Material: peripheral blood. The receptors come from a woman aged 45-65 years with acute or convalescent COVID-19.

A note on this clone: Other DNA sequences of this sample code for an identical CDR3. This rearrangement joins TRBV18 to TRBJ2-1; 8 bases line up with TRBD2. The germline V gene has CDR1 KGHSH and CDR2 LQKENI. Trimming cost V 5 bases and J 3 bases; bases outside gene matches: 3. The CDR3 runs 14 residues. The CDR3 region is CASSKRGNYNEQFF. The CDR3 DNA reads TGTGCCAGCTCAAAGCGGGGGAACTACAATGAGCAGTTCTTC.

The CDR3: CATSRPPGLQEKLFF. The CDR3 DNA is TGTGCCACCAGCAGGCCCCCAGGGTTGCAGGAAAAACTGTTTTTT. The chain is built from TRBV15 and TRBJ1-4; D perhaps matches TRBD1 (5 bases). Between the trimmed V and J ends, which lost 3 bases and 8 bases, there was a span of 16 bases. In germline, CDR1 is LNHNV, CDR2 YYDKDF (reference sequence). The CDR3 spans 15 residues. The variable domain in full, completed from reference TRBV15 and TRBJ1-4, reads DAMVIQNPRYQVTQFGKPVTLSCSQTLNHNVMYWYQQKSSQAPKLLFHYYDKDFNNEADTPDNFQSRRPNTSFCFLDIRSPGLGDTAMYLCATSRPPGLQEKLFFGSGTQLSVL.

This CDR3 is CASSLWGRGLGYTF. The CDR3 bases are TGTGCCAGCAGTTTATGGGGCAGGGGGCTTGGCTACACCTTC. This chain connects TRBV27 to TRBJ1-2; TRBD1 matches at 8 bases. Germline CDR1 is MNHEY and CDR2 is SMNVEV (reference sequence). The CDR3 loop spans 14 amino acids. Trimming took 1 base from V and 7 from J; bases not matched to a gene: 5.

The chain combines TRBV7-9 with TRBJ1-5; D possibly corresponds to TRBD1 (6 bases). The germline V gene encodes CDR1 SEHNR and CDR2 FQNEAQ (reference sequence). The V and J ends lost 2 bases and 7 bases respectively, with 24 bases between them. This CDR3 region has 18 residues. CDR3 nucleotides: TGTGCCAGCAGCTTATCTTCAGCGGGGGCCTTCTCAGAACAGCCCCAGCATTTT. Translated, it gives CASSLSSAGAFSEQPQHF.

V and J are TRBV3-1 (or the pseudogene TRBV3-2) and TRBJ1-1, with D unclear. V was cut by 4 bases and J by 0 bases, with 9 bases left in between. Germline V gives CDR1 LGHDT, CDR2 YNNKEL (reference sequence). The CDR3 contains 14 residues. CDR3 coding DNA: TGTGCCAGCAGCCCGCTACAGATGAACACTGAAGCTTTCTTT. It translates to CASSPLQMNTEAFF.